The entry below describes one TCR beta chain. The antigen is not known. Specified time point: patch test 1, 2 weeks after DPC sensitization. Treatment specified: therapeutic diphenylcyclopropenone sensitization with weekly scalp DPC. The entry originates in a study of human T cells and chemical hapten exposure. Whole-study context: Patients having alopecia areata, totalis or universalis were mostly female. Findings and caveats of the study: Expanded TCRs made up significantly more big CDR3 similarity clusters than controls did.

The study used a library that attached unique molecular identifiers to individual cDNA molecules. Via MiXCR, TCRdb re-called the RACE reads, giving one row per CDR3 protein. This table holds 75,000 to 100,000 distinct CDR3 sequences, roughly 10% found once. The CDR3 sequence is 13 residues long. Trimming cost V 7 bases and J 0 bases, with 12 bases left between them. From germline, CDR1 is SQVTM and CDR2 ANQGSEA. This receptor was obtained from a woman aged 55-70 years with alopecia areata. Some clones in this sample may be carry-over from other donors' samples. Sequenced material: whole blood, taken in connection with sensitization to the hapten diphenylcyclopropenone (DPC). This rearrangement joins TRBV29-1 to TRBJ2-5; D may be TRBD2 (7 bases). The DNA of the CDR3 is TGCAGCGGAGGGGGGACTAACCAAGAGACCCAGTACTTC. Its protein is CSGGGTNQETQYF.